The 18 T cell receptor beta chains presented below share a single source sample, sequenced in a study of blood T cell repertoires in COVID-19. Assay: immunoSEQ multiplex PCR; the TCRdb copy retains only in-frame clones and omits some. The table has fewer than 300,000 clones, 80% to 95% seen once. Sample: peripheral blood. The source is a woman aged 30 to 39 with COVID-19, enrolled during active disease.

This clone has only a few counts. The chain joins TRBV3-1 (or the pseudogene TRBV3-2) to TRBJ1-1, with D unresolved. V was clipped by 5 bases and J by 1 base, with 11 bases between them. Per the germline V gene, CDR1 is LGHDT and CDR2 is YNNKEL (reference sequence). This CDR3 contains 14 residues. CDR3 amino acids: CASSTSGSNTEAFF. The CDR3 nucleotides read TGTGCCAGCAGCACCTCGGGGTCGAACACTGAAGCTTTCTTT.

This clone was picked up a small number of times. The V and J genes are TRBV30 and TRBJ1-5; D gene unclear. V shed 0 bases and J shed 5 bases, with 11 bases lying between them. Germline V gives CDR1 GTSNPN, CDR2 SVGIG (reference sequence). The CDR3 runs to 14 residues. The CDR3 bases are TGTGCCTGGAGTGTAGCGCCTTCCGATCAGCCCCAGCATTTT. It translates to CAWSVAPSDQPQHF.

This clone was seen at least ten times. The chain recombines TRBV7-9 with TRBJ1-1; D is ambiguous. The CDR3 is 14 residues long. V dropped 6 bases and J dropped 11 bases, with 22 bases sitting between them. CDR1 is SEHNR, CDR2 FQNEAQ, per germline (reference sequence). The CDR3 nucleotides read TGTGCCAGCAGTTCAGAAGTACTACTCCTCTACGCTTTCTTT. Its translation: CASSSEVLLLYAFF. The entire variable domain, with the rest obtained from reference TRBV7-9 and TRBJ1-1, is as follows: DTGVSQNPRHKITKRGQNVTFRCDPISEHNRLYWYRQTLGQGPEFLTYFQNEAQLEKSRLLSDRFSAERPKGSFSTLEIQRTEQGDSAMYLCASSSEVLLLYAFFGQGTRLTVV.

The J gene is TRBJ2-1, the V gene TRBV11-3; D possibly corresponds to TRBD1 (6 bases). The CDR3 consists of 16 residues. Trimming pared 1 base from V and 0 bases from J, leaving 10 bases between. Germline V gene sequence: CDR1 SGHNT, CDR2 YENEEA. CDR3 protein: CASSLGDIRSYNEQFF. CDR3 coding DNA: TGTGCCAGCAGCTTAGGGGACATCCGCTCCTACAATGAGCAGTTCTTC.

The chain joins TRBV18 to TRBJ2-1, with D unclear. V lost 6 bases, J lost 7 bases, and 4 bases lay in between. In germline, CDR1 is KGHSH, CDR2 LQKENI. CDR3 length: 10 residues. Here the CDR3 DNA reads TGTGCCAGCTCTATGAATGAGCAGTTCTTC. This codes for CASSMNEQFF.

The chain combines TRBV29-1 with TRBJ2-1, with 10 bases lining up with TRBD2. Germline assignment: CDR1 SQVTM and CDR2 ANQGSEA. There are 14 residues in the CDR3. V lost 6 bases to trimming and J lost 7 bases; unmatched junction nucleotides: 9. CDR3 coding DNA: TGCAGCGTAATAATTGGACTAGCGGAGAATGAGCAGTTCTTC. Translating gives CSVIIGLAENEQFF.

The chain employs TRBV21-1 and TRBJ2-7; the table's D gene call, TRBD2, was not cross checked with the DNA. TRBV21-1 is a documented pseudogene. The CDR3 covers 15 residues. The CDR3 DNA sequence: TGTGCCAGCAGCAGATCAGGAGGGAACCCCTACGAGCAGTACTTC. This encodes CASSRSGGNPYEQYF.

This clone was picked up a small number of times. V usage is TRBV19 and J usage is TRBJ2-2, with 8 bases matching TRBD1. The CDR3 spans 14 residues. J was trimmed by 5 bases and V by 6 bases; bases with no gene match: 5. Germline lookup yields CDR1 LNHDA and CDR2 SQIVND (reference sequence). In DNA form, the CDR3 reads TGTGCCAGTAGAGACAGGGGCGATACCGGGGAGCTGTTTTTT. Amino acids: CASRDRGDTGELFF. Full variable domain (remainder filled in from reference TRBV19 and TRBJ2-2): DGGITQSPKYLFRKEGQNVTLSCEQNLNHDAMYWYRQDPGQGLRLIYYSQIVNDFQKGDIAEGYSVSREKKESFPLTVTSAQKNPTAFYLCASRDRGDTGELFFGEGSRLTVL.

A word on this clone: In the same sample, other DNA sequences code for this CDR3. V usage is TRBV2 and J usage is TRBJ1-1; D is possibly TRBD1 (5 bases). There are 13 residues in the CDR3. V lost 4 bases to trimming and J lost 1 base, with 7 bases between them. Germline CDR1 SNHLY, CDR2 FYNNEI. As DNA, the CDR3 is TGTGCCAGCAGTGCTGACAGGAACACTGAAGCTTTCTTT. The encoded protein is CASSADRNTEAFF.

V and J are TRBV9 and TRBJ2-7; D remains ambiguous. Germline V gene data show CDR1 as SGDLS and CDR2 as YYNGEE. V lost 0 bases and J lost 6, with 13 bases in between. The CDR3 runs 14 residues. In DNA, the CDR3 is TGTGCCAGCAGCGTAGGGTCAGCATCGGGCGAGCAGTACTTC. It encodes CASSVGSASGEQYF.

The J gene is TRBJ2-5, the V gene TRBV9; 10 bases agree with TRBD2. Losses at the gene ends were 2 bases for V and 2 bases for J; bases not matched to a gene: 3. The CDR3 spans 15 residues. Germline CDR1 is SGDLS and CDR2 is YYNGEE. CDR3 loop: CASSVTSGKQETQYF. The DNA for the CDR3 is TGTGCCAGCAGCGTTACTAGCGGGAAGCAAGAGACCCAGTACTTC.

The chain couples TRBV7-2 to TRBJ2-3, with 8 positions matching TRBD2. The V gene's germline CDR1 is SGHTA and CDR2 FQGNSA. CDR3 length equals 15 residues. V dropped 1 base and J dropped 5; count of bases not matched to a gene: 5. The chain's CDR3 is CASSLDGRAIDTQYF. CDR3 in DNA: TGTGCCAGCAGCTTAGACGGGAGGGCCATAGATACGCAGTATTTT.

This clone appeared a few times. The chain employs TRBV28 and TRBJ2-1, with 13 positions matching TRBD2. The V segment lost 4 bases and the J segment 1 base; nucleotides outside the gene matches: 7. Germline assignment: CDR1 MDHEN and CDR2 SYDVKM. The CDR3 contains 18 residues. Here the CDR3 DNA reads TGTGCCAGCAGTTCGGTCGGACTAGCGGGAGCTTCCTACAATGAGCAGTTCTTC. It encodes CASSSVGLAGASYNEQFF.

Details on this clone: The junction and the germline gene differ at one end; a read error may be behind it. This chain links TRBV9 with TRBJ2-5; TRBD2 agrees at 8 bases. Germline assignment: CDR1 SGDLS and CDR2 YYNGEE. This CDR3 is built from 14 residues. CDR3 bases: TGTGCCAGCAGCGTTAGCGGGGTCCAAGAGGCCCAGTACTTC. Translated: CASSVSGVQEAQYF.

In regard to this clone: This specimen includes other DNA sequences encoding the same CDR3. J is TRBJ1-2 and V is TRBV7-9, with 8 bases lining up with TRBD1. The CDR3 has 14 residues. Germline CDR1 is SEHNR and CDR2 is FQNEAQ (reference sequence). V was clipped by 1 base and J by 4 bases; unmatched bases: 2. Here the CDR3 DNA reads TGTGCCAGCAGCTTAGGCGGGACAGGCTATGGCTACACCTTC. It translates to CASSLGGTGYGYTF.

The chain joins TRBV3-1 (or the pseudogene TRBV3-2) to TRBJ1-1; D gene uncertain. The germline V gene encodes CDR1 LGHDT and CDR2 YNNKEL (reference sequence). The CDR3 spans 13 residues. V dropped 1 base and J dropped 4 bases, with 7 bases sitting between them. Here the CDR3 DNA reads TGTGCCAGCAGCCAAGTTGCGAGCACTGAAGCTTTCTTT. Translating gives CASSQVASTEAFF.

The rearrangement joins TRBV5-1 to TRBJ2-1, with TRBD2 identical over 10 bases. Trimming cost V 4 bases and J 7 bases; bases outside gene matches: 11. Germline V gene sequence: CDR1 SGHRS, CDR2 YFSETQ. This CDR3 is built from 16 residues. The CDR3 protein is CASSGRAGGPLNEQFF. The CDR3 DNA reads TGCGCCAGCAGCGGGAGAGCGGGAGGGCCCCTGAATGAGCAGTTCTTC.

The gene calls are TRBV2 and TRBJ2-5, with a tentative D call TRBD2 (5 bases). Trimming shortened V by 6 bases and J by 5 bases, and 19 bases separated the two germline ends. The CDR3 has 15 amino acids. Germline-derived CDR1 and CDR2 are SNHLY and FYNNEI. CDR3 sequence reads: CASRPRAVSAETQYF. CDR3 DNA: TGTGCCAGCAGACCGCGGGCAGTGTCGGCCGAGACCCAGTACTTC.